The sequence of this TCR beta chain was determined in a study of OX40 agonist ivuxolimab in advanced cancers. Study findings and constraints: Low normalized clonal expansion also occurred in some nonresponding patients.

The protocol was immunoSEQ multiplex PCR, while the TCRdb copy is restricted to in-frame clones and leaves out a portion. The sample has 48,000 or so clones; approximately 83% are singletons. About this clone: Antigen unknown.

This clonotype originated in an adult with an advanced solid tumor such as melanoma, head and neck, liver or kidney cancer. The sample consisted of CD4+ or CD8+ T cells sorted from blood, taken in a trial of the OX40 agonist ivuxolimab.

The CDR3 loop reads CASSLGWARKQFF. CDR3 nucleotides: TGTGCCAGCAGCTTAGGATGGGCGCGGAAGCAGTTCTTC. The chain carries TRBV7-6 and TRBJ2-1, with no clear D. The CDR3 is made up of 13 amino acids. The germline CDR1 and CDR2 sequences are SGHVS and FNYEAQ. V shed 1 base and J shed 11 bases, with 12 bases lying between them.